This T cell receptor (beta chain) emerged from a study of T cell responses to AZD1222 COVID-19 vaccine. Study details: Recipients boosted at about 4 weeks or about 12 weeks are pooled. Study-level points and caveats: The donors showed a predominance of white British ancestry and of females, with possible underestimation of clonal diversity. Rises in breadth and depth of Spike-specific TCRs came after two AZD1222 doses.

TCRdb's table, derived via immunoSEQ multiplex PCR, lists solely in-frame clones and lacks some. This repertoire shows about 85,000 clones, around 85% found once; its top ten account for approximately 7%. As regards this clone: Its specificity is not known.

This CDR3 contains 13 residues. Germline CDR1 MDHEN, CDR2 SYDVKM. After removal of 7 bases from V and 5 bases from J, the junction contained 5 bases not matched to a gene. The sample consisted of peripheral blood, taken on day 0 of AZD1222 vaccination. This rearrangement joins TRBV28 to TRBJ1-3; 7 bases align to TRBD1. The source is an adult in good health. Written as DNA, the CDR3 is TGTGCCAGCAAGACAGGGTTAAGAAACACCATATATTTT. Translation: CASKTGLRNTIYF.